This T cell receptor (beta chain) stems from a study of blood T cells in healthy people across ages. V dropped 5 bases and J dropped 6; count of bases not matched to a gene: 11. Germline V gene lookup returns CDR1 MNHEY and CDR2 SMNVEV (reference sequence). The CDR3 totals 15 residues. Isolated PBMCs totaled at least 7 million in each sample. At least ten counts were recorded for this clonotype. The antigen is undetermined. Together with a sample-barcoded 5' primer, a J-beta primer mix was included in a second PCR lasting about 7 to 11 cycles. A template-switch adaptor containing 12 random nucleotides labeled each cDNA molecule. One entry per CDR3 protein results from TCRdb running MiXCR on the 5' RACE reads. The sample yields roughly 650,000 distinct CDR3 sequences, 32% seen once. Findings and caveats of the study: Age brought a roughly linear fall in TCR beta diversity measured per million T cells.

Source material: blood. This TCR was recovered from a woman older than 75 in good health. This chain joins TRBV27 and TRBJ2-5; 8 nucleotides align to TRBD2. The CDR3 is CASSPPGRGMQTQYF. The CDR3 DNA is TGTGCCAGCAGTCCCCCCGGGAGGGGCATGCAGACCCAGTACTTC.